These 28 T cell receptor beta chains were sequenced from one sample in a study of blood T cell repertoires in COVID-19. Clones were read by immunoSEQ multiplex PCR, and TCRdb kept only the in-frame ones, dropping some. Among 200,000 to 250,000 clones listed, roughly nine tenths were seen once. Sequenced input: peripheral blood. These receptors came from a man in his sixties with acute or convalescent COVID-19.

In DNA, the CDR3 is TGTGCCAGCAGCTTCGGGACTAGCGGGACGAATACCTACGAGCAGTACTTC. Its protein product is CASSFGTSGTNTYEQYF. The V and J genes are TRBV7-2 and TRBJ2-7, with 13 bases lining up with TRBD2. Germline V gene sequence: CDR1 SGHTA, CDR2 FQGNSA. The CDR3 has 17 residues. V dropped 3 bases and J dropped 2; count of bases not matched to a gene: 7. The whole variable domain, remainder taken from reference TRBV7-2 and TRBJ2-7, is GAGVSQSPSNKVTEKGKDVELRCDPISGHTALYWYRQSLGQGLEFLIYFQGNSAPDKSGLPSDRFSAERTGGSVSTLTIQRTQQEDSAVYLCASSFGTSGTNTYEQYFGPGTRLTVT.

This chain connects TRBV6-5 to TRBJ2-4; D is perhaps TRBD1 (6 bases). V was pared by 7 bases and J by 1 base, with 11 bases between. This CDR3 is 14 amino acids long. Germline V gene sequence: CDR1 MNHEY, CDR2 SVGAGI. DNA for the CDR3: TGTGCCAGCAAGGGCGACAGGGCCAAAAACATTCAGTACTTC. This codes for CASKGDRAKNIQYF.

The chain has TRBV5-4 and TRBJ1-5; no clear D gene. Trimming left V 0 bases short and J 7 bases short, with 11 bases between. Per germline, CDR1 SGHNT and CDR2 YYREEE (reference sequence). This CDR3 is 14 amino acids long. CDR3 coding DNA: TGTGCCAGCAGCTTGGACAGAGGGAGCCAGCCCCAGCATTTT. It is translated as CASSLDRGSQPQHF.

The gene calls are TRBV27 and TRBJ2-6; D remains unclear. CDR1 and CDR2 from the germline V gene are MNHEY and SMNVEV (reference sequence). This CDR3 spans 15 amino acids. Trimming shortened V by 6 bases and J by 0 bases, and 9 bases separated the two germline ends. The CDR3 region has the DNA TGTGCCAGCAGACCGACATTCTCTGGGGCCAACGTCCTGACTTTC. This sequence encodes CASRPTFSGANVLTF.

The V and J genes are TRBV30 and TRBJ1-3; D uncertain. V was clipped by 2 bases and J by 0 bases, with 8 bases between them. The CDR3 is 14 amino acids. Germline assignment: CDR1 GTSNPN and CDR2 SVGIG (reference sequence). This CDR3 is CAWSFADSGNTIYF. DNA of the CDR3: TGTGCCTGGAGTTTCGCAGACTCTGGAAACACCATATATTTT.

V and J are TRBV13 and TRBJ1-2, with D perhaps TRBD1 (5 bases). The CDR3 extends over 16 amino acids. Germline CDR1 reads PRHDT; CDR2 reads FYEKMQ (reference sequence). Trimming stripped 1 base from V and 5 bases from J, with 17 bases between. This CDR3 is CASSLEGQSPKYGYTF. DNA of the CDR3: TGTGCCAGCAGCTTAGAGGGGCAGAGCCCAAAATATGGCTACACCTTC.

CDR3 region: CASSQGTAYGYTF. The CDR3 DNA reads as TGTGCCAGCAGCCAAGGGACAGCCTATGGCTACACCTTC. This chain connects TRBV3-1 (or the pseudogene TRBV3-2) to TRBJ1-2; D perhaps matches TRBD1 (6 bases). Germline loops: CDR1 LGHDT, CDR2 YNNKEL (reference sequence). The CDR3 consists of 13 residues. V lost 1 base and J 4 bases, leaving 7 bases between the germline ends.

The chain links TRBV6-2 or TRBV6-3 to TRBJ2-1; D call uncertain. V was pared by 5 bases and J by 0 bases, with 11 bases between. Germline V lookup: CDR1 MNHEY, CDR2 SVGEGT. The length of the CDR3 is 15 residues. CDR3 protein: CASSDLTGSYNEQFF. As DNA, the CDR3 is TGTGCCAGCAGTGACTTAACGGGCTCCTACAATGAGCAGTTCTTC.

The V call is TRBV24-1, the J call TRBJ2-2; D gene uncertain. CDR3 length: 14 amino acids. With 2 bases removed from V and 2 bases from J, the gap between germline ends came to 5 bases. Germline V lookup: CDR1 KGHDR, CDR2 SFDVKD. CDR3 sequence (DNA): TGTGCCACCAGTGATTACAGAAACACCGGGGAGCTGTTTTTT. Its protein is CATSDYRNTGELFF.

V gene TRBV28 combines with J gene TRBJ2-7, with 9 bases fitting TRBD1. This CDR3 is built from 16 residues. Unmatched junction bases numbered 13, after V lost 5 bases and J lost 5 bases. Germline CDR1 and CDR2: MDHEN and SYDVKM. For the CDR3, the DNA is TGTGCCAGCAGTCTCTCGGGGGACAGGGTACGCAACGAGCAGTACTTC. Residues: CASSLSGDRVRNEQYF.

In regard to this clone: Compared with germline, one end of the junction differs, possibly owing to a read error. This sequence joins TRBV19 and TRBJ2-5, with D possibly being TRBD2 (7 bases). CDR1 and CDR2 (germline): LNHDA, SQIVND (reference sequence). CDR3 length equals 15 residues. The CDR3 DNA sequence: TGTGCCAGTGGTATGGGGGGGCGTCAGCTTGGGGCCCAGTACTTC. Translated, it gives CASGMGGRQLGAQYF. Complete variable domain (other parts from reference TRBV19 and TRBJ2-5): DGGITQSPKYLFRKEGQNVTLSCEQNLNHDAMYWYRQDPGQGLRLIYYSQIVNDFQKGDIAEGYSVSREKKESFPLTVTSAQKNPTAFYLCASGMGGRQLGAQYFGPGTRLLVL.

The rearrangement links TRBV19 to TRBJ1-5, with 10 positions matching TRBD1. The CDR3 is made up of 15 amino acids. Germline trimming cut 4 bases from V and 7 bases from J; bases unmatched to any gene: 7. Per germline, CDR1 LNHDA and CDR2 SQIVND (reference sequence). The CDR3 nucleotides are TGTGCCAGTAGTACCGGACAGGGGGGAGGACAGCCCCAGCATTTT. Its protein is CASSTGQGGGQPQHF.

The CDR3 DNA reads as TGCACCGCTGGGACTAGGGTTGAGCAGTTCTTC. Translating it yields CTAGTRVEQFF. The chain links TRBV20-1 to TRBJ2-1, with 8 bases aligning to TRBD2. The CDR3 is 11 amino acids. Germline CDR1 is DFQATT and CDR2 is SNEGSKA (reference sequence).

CDR3 sequence: CASSLNPPGSGNTIYF. Written as DNA, the CDR3 is TGTGCCAGCAGCTTAAATCCCCCGGGCTCTGGAAACACCATATATTTT. The chain employs TRBV7-2 and TRBJ1-3; D is unclear. The CDR3 has 16 amino acids. Trimming cost V 2 bases and J 0 bases, with 11 bases left between them. Germline V gives CDR1 SGHTA, CDR2 FQGNSA.

The chain uses TRBV7-6 and TRBJ2-2; D may be TRBD1 (6 bases). The germline V gene has CDR1 SGHVS and CDR2 FNYEAQ. The V gene lost 1 base and the J gene lost 7 bases, with 22 bases spanning the gap. The CDR3 consists of 18 residues. The CDR3 loop reads CASSLGGPGTPLGGELFF. CDR3 in DNA: TGTGCCAGCAGCTTAGGAGGGCCCGGGACACCTCTGGGCGGGGAGCTGTTTTTT.

The J gene is TRBJ2-5, the V gene TRBV7-9; tentative D call: TRBD1 (6 bases). Germline CDR1 SEHNR, CDR2 FQNEAQ (reference sequence). V lost 5 bases and J lost 0, with 16 bases in between. The CDR3 is 16 residues long. CDR3 region: CASSENLGGYQETQYF. The CDR3 nucleotides are TGTGCCAGCAGCGAGAACTTAGGGGGTTACCAAGAGACCCAGTACTTC.

This chain joins TRBV27 and TRBJ2-7; D unclear. Per germline, CDR1 MNHEY and CDR2 SMNVEV (reference sequence). There are 14 residues in the CDR3. Between the trimmed V and J ends, which lost 6 bases and 3 bases, there was a span of 15 bases. The chain's CDR3 is CASRLFTAFYEQYF. The CDR3 nucleotides read TGTGCCAGCAGGCTATTCACCGCTTTCTACGAGCAGTACTTC.

This sequence joins TRBV7-2 and TRBJ2-2; a weak D match, TRBD1 (6 bases). Germline-derived CDR1 and CDR2 are SGHTA and FQGNSA. Trimming removed 9 bases at V and 3 bases at J, with 23 bases between. This CDR3 is built from 17 residues. The CDR3 spells CASSLSGGRGYTGELFF. The DNA for the CDR3 is TGTGCCAGTAGCCTCTCGGGTGGCAGGGGCTACACCGGGGAGCTGTTTTTT. Full variable domain (missing parts from reference TRBV7-2 and TRBJ2-2): GAGVSQSPSNKVTEKGKDVELRCDPISGHTALYWYRQSLGQGLEFLIYFQGNSAPDKSGLPSDRFSAERTGGSVSTLTIQRTQQEDSAVYLCASSLSGGRGYTGELFFGEGSRLTVL.

The chain uses TRBV7-8 and TRBJ2-1; 8 bases are a match to TRBD1. CDR3 length equals 16 residues. CDR1 and CDR2 from the germline V gene are SGHVS and FQNEAQ. J was trimmed by 1 base and V by 5 bases; bases with no gene match: 7. The CDR3, as DNA: TGTGCCAGCAGCCCGGGACAGGTAGAATCCTACAATGAGCAGTTCTTC. Amino acid sequence: CASSPGQVESYNEQFF.

This CDR3 reads CASSQERGSGYNEQFF. CDR3 bases: TGCGCCAGCAGCCAAGAACGGGGATCAGGATACAATGAGCAGTTCTTC. The chain recombines TRBV4-3 with TRBJ2-1, with D tentatively TRBD2 (5 bases). The CDR3 is 16 residues long. Trimming cost V 0 bases and J 4 bases, with 13 bases left between them. In germline, CDR1 is LGHNA, CDR2 YSLEER.

The V call is TRBV27, the J call TRBJ2-2, with unresolved D. The CDR3 loop spans 13 amino acids. The germline V gene has CDR1 MNHEY and CDR2 SMNVEV (reference sequence). Trimming shortened V by 2 bases and J by 5 bases, and 6 bases separated the two germline ends. The CDR3 nucleotides read TGTGCCAGCAGTTTACGGGTTACCGGGGAGCTGTTTTTT. It codes for CASSLRVTGELFF.

The CDR3 DNA sequence: TGTGCCAGCAGCAAGGGCGCTTACGGATATACGCAGTATTTT. The encoded protein is CASSKGAYGYTQYF. V usage is TRBV21-1 and J usage is TRBJ2-3; the DNA was not compared with TRBD1, the D call given in the table. TRBV21-1 is noted as a pseudogene. The CDR3 sequence is 14 residues long.

The chain carries TRBV28 and TRBJ1-1, with no clear D. V gave up 7 bases and J gave up 5 bases, with 20 bases separating them. Germline CDR1 is MDHEN and CDR2 is SYDVKM. The CDR3 length is 15 residues. The CDR3, as DNA: TGTGCCAGCACCCCTTTTGAGGGTTTAATAACTGAAGCTTTCTTT. Amino acids: CASTPFEGLITEAFF.

The V gene is TRBV9, the J gene TRBJ1-4; TRBD1 matches 9 bases. CDR1 SGDLS and CDR2 YYNGEE come from the germline V gene. The CDR3 has 15 amino acids. V shed 2 bases and J 5 bases; nucleotides not matched to a gene: 4. The CDR3 loop is CASSVTGTGNEKLFF. Here the CDR3 DNA reads TGTGCCAGCAGCGTGACGGGGACAGGGAATGAAAAACTGTTTTTT.

The rearrangement uses TRBV28 and TRBJ1-3; D perhaps matches TRBD1 (5 bases). The CDR3 has 14 residues. The V gene's germline CDR1 is MDHEN and CDR2 SYDVKM. The V and J ends lost 7 bases and 7 bases respectively, with 17 bases between them. CDR3 nucleotides: TGTGCCAGCACCACCAGGGAATTATGGAACACCATATATTTT. Amino acid sequence: CASTTRELWNTIYF.

This clone was observed once. The chain joins TRBV7-2 to TRBJ2-5; 10 nucleotides match TRBD2. The germline gives CDR1 SGHTA, CDR2 FQGNSA. With V trimmed by 5 bases and J by 4 bases, 7 bases remained unmatched. The CDR3 consists of 15 residues. The CDR3 sequence: CASSAARTSGETQYF. CDR3 nucleotides: TGTGCCAGCAGCGCCGCACGGACTAGCGGAGAGACCCAGTACTTC.

This clone was seen a single time. The rearrangement links TRBV6-5 to TRBJ2-4; D not certain. This CDR3 is built from 12 residues. V dropped 7 bases and J dropped 6 bases, with 10 bases sitting between them. Germline values: CDR1 MNHEY, CDR2 SVGAGI. The CDR3 spells CASTVGGNIQYF. In DNA form, the CDR3 reads TGTGCCAGCACGGTCGGCGGAAACATTCAGTACTTC.

The chain links TRBV28 to TRBJ1-5; TRBD1 aligns across 10 bases. The ends lost 5 bases at V and 5 bases at J; junction bases unmatched: 6. This CDR3 region has 15 residues. Looked up from germline, CDR1 is MDHEN and CDR2 is SYDVKM. CDR3 residues: CASSLPGQGYQPQHF. As DNA, the CDR3 is TGTGCCAGCAGTCTTCCGGGACAGGGGTATCAGCCCCAGCATTTT.